This is a list of T cell receptor beta chains from one sample in a study of glioma-infiltrating T cells. Via MiXCR, TCRdb re-called the multiplex PCR reads, giving one row per CDR3 protein. Of approximately 110,000 distinct CDR3 sequences listed, roughly 25% are singletons. Material: glioma tissue, nonneoplastic brain tissue, or PBMCs (not recorded which). The receptor set was obtained from a human donor with low-grade glioma or glioblastoma, undergoing nonglioma brain surgery, or in good health (not recorded which). Both conserved end residues are part of each CDR3. The order of the fields is V gene, clone size, J gene, D gene, CDR3 DNA, CDR3 protein. D genes are given only for firm matches. Expanded clones are given a class, and other clones once, few, many or no size at all.

TRBV5-4,many,TRBJ1-1,NA,TGTGCCAGCAGCGTAACTACAGGGCCCATGAACACTGAAGCTTTCTTT,CASSVTTGPMNTEAFF
TRBV5-1,many,TRBJ2-3,NA,TGTGCCAGCAGCTTAGGCCAAGCCACAGATACGCAGTATTTT,CASSLGQATDTQYF
TRBV24-1,many,TRBJ2-3,TRBD2,TGTGCCACCAGTGATCCTAGAGGACTAGCGGGAGGGCATACAGATACGCAGTATTTT,CATSDPRGLAGGHTDTQYF
TRBV10-3,many,TRBJ1-6,NA,TGTGCCATCAGTGACGCAGTGGAGCAGTTAGATAATTCACCCCTCCACTTT,CAISDAVEQLDNSPLHF
TRBV28,many,TRBJ2-2,TRBD2,TGTGCCAGCAGTTTAGGACTAGCGGCCGGGGAGCTGTTTTTT,CASSLGLAAGELFF
TRBV7-2,many,TRBJ1-5,NA,TGTGCCAGCAGCCTACAGGGTTCTTACAATCAGCCCCAGCATTTT,CASSLQGSYNQPQHF
TRBV11-1,many,TRBJ2-7,NA,TGTGCCAGCAGCTTAGGTGCAGCAGCCGAGCAGTACTTC,CASSLGAAAEQYF
TRBV4-1,many,TRBJ1-2,NA,TGCGCCAGCAGCCACCCTGTCGCAGGTGTTAACTATGGCTACACCTTC,CASSHPVAGVNYGYTF
TRBV3-1,many,TRBJ2-1,NA,TGTGCCAGCAGCCAAGATGTAGGAGCAGATGAGCAGTTCTTC,CASSQDVGADEQFF
TRBV2,many,TRBJ2-3,NA,TGTGCCAGCAGTGAAATAAAGGCAGCAGATACGCAGTATTTT,CASSEIKAADTQYF
TRBV12-3/TRBV12-4,NA,TRBJ2-7,NA,TGCGCCAGCAGTTCCTACAGGGCAGGGATTTTCTACGAGCAGTACTTC,CASSSYRAGIFYEQYF
TRBV19,few,TRBJ2-3,TRBD1,TGTGCCAGCACACCCCAGGGGGAAGCTATAGGAGATACGCAGTATTTT,CASTPQGEAIGDTQYF
TRBV7-3,few,TRBJ2-5,NA,TGTGCCAGCAGCGCCCGTAGCGGATTCCAAGAGACCCAGTACTTC,CASSARSGFQETQYF
TRBV7-2,many,TRBJ2-1,TRBD2,TGTGCCAGCAGCTTAGGGGCTAGCGGGACTTACAATGAGCAGTTCTTC,CASSLGASGTYNEQFF
TRBV19,NA,TRBJ1-1,TRBD1,TGTGCCGGTAGCCCGGGACAGGGGAACACTGAAGCTTTCTTT,CAGSPGQGNTEAFF
TRBV29-1,NA,TRBJ2-3,NA,TGCAGCGTGGACCCTGACACAGATACGCAGTATTTT,CSVDPDTDTQYF
TRBV12-3/TRBV12-4,few,TRBJ1-1,NA,TGTGCCAGCAGCATAAGCCCAGGGGTTCGGACTGAAGCTTTCTTT,CASSISPGVRTEAFF
TRBV6-6,many,TRBJ1-3,NA,TGTGCCAGCAGTTACGGGTCAGGAACTGGAAACACCATATATTTT,CASSYGSGTGNTIYF
TRBV5-1,few,TRBJ2-5,NA,TGCGCCAGCAGCTTGATGGACTTCTATCGGCAAGAGACCCAGTACTTC,CASSLMDFYRQETQYF
TRBV12-3/TRBV12-4,NA,TRBJ2-7,NA,TGTGCCAGCATGGTAGGGAGCGAGCAGTACTTC,CASMVGSEQYF
TRBV9,few,TRBJ1-2,NA,TGTGCCAGCAGCGTAGACATCGGGACATCGAATTATGGCTACACCTTC,CASSVDIGTSNYGYTF
TRBV12-3/TRBV12-4,many,TRBJ2-7,TRBD1,TGTGCCAGCAGTTTAGGGACAGGTTTCTCCTACGAGCAGTACTTC,CASSLGTGFSYEQYF
TRBV20-1,many,TRBJ2-7,TRBD2,TGCAGTGCTGGGACTAGCGGACTCTACGAGCAGTACTTC,CSAGTSGLYEQYF
TRBV19,many,TRBJ1-5,NA,TGTGCCAGTAATGGTCTGGGGCCCCAGCATTTT,CASNGLGPQHF
TRBV20-1,many,TRBJ2-1,NA,TGCAGTGCTATCTTTAACGGGAAAGGGTACAATGAGCAGTTCTTC,CSAIFNGKGYNEQFF
TRBV11-3,many,TRBJ2-5,NA,TGTGCCAGCAGCTTAGGGGTCTCGGGAGAGACCCAGTACTTC,CASSLGVSGETQYF
TRBV29-1,few,TRBJ2-7,NA,TGCAGCGTTGAGGGGACCTCCTACGAGCAGTACTTC,CSVEGTSYEQYF
TRBV10-3,many,TRBJ2-2,TRBD2,TGTGCCATCAGTTCCGTAAGCGGGAGCCGGACCGGGGAGCTGTTTTTT,CAISSVSGSRTGELFF
TRBV12-5,NA,TRBJ1-5,NA,TGTGCTAGTGGTTTTTCTAATCAGCCCCAGCATTTT,CASGFSNQPQHF
TRBV27,many,TRBJ2-3,NA,TGTGCCAGCAGTTTCCAAAATTGGGGCACAGATACGCAGTATTTT,CASSFQNWGTDTQYF
TRBV3-1,NA,TRBJ2-1,TRBD2,TGTGCCAGCAGCCAACGACTAGCGGGAGGGCCCTACAATGAGCAGTTCTTC,CASSQRLAGGPYNEQFF
TRBV5-6,NA,TRBJ2-7,NA,TGTGCCAGCAGCTTGGAAGGGTACGGTTCCTACGAGCAGTACTTC,CASSLEGYGSYEQYF
TRBV20-1,many,TRBJ1-4,NA,TGCAGTGCCCCTAAGGGGGGTAACGATGAAAAACTGTTTTTT,CSAPKGGNDEKLFF
TRBV7-6,many,TRBJ2-7,NA,TGTGCCAGCAGCTTAGAACAGGCCAGCTCCTACGAGCAGTACTTC,CASSLEQASSYEQYF
TRBV20-1,many,TRBJ2-1,NA,TGCAGTGCTAGCCCGGAGTACAATGAGCAGTTCTTC,CSASPEYNEQFF
TRBV29-1,NA,TRBJ1-5,NA,TGCAGCGTTGCTGACGGGGGTCCTGAGACGCCCCAGCATTTT,CSVADGGPETPQHF
TRBV6-6,NA,TRBJ2-3,NA,TGTGCCAGCAGCTCCCAGACAGTGACAGATACGCAGTATTTT,CASSSQTVTDTQYF
TRBV10-3,many,TRBJ2-5,NA,TGTGCCATCAGTGTTTTCGGAGGAGAGACCCAGTACTTC,CAISVFGGETQYF
TRBV15,many,TRBJ2-1,TRBD2,TGTGCCACCAGCTTCCGGGAGGATTCCCATGAGCAGTTCTTC,CATSFREDSHEQFF
TRBV6-1,few,TRBJ1-1,TRBD1,TGTGCCGCCGACAGGGACAGAACTATCACTGAAGCTTTCTTT,CAADRDRTITEAFF
TRBV4-1,many,TRBJ2-3,TRBD2,TGCGCCAGCGGACTAGCGGGAACAGATACGCAGTATTTT,CASGLAGTDTQYF
TRBV7-9,many,TRBJ2-2,NA,TGTGCCAGCAGCTTAAGCGCACCCACCGGGGAGCTGTTTTTT,CASSLSAPTGELFF
TRBV29-1,NA,TRBJ1-4,NA,TGCAGCGGAATAGCGACATCGGGGGCTGAAAAACTGTTTTTT,CSGIATSGAEKLFF
TRBV4-1,many,TRBJ1-6,NA,TGCGCCAGCAGCCAAGATTTGAGGACAGAGCTAAATTCACCCCTCCACTTT,CASSQDLRTELNSPLHF
TRBV7-9,many,TRBJ2-2,NA,TGTGCCAGCAGCTTAGCGGGAGAGAACACCGGGGAGCTGTTTTTT,CASSLAGENTGELFF